The T cell receptor (beta chain) described here comes from a study of regulatory T cells in long-lasting Graves disease. V was pared by 5 bases and J by 7 bases, with 11 bases of the junction left unmatched. Germline CDR1 SEHNR, CDR2 FQNEAQ (reference sequence). CDR3 size: 15 residues. Time point: newly diagnosed GD, antithyroid drugs for less than 3 months. There was RNA extracted from PBMCs, and the TCR library was made from it. There are many counts of this clonotype. Building the TCR beta libraries relied on iRepertoire HTBI primers, and CDR3 regions underwent Arm-PCR. TCRdb reprocessed the multiplex PCR reads via MiXCR and lists one record per CDR3 protein. The table has approximately 540,000 distinct CDR3 sequences, around 13% seen once. These sequences were also reported in another study, on T cells in Graves' hyperthyroidism and ophthalmopathy. That investigation notes: RT-PCR in the first round (using the HTBI primer set) targeted the TCR CDR3.

This sample comprised peripheral blood mononuclear cells (PBMCs), obtained at new diagnosis, from a patient treated with antithyroid drugs. The clonotype comes from a woman younger than 45 with Graves disease. The J gene is TRBJ2-5, the V gene TRBV7-9, with TRBD1 identical over 9 bases. The DNA of the CDR3 is TGTGCCAGCAGCCCTCGTATGGGACAGGGAAGGACCCAGTACTTC. It encodes CASSPRMGQGRTQYF.